What follows describes a single T cell receptor (beta chain). The data are from a study of CD8 T cells in Susac syndrome. Sequencing of TCR beta was carried out in blood CD8+ and CD4+ T cells. Random hexamers primed reverse transcription of roughly 0.5 to 1 ug RNA. Multiplex PCR with immunoSEQ amplified the TCR beta CDR3 across 54 Vbeta and 13 Jbeta. TCRdb reprocessed the immunoSEQ multiplex PCR reads via MiXCR and lists one record per CDR3 protein. The repertoire includes approximately 200,000 distinct CDR3 sequences, approximately 95% of them detected once, and approximately 0.082% sits in the top ten. The clonotype comes from a human donor with multiple sclerosis. The specimen sequenced was CD4+ T cells from PBMCs.

The CDR3 region is CSARYGDTQYF. As DNA, the CDR3 is TGCAGTGCTAGATACGGAGATACGCAGTATTTT. The V and J genes are TRBV20-1 and TRBJ2-3; no definite D call. V shed 2 bases and J shed 5 bases, with 5 bases lying between them. The CDR3 spans 11 residues. Germline V gene data show CDR1 as DFQATT and CDR2 as SNEGSKA (reference sequence).